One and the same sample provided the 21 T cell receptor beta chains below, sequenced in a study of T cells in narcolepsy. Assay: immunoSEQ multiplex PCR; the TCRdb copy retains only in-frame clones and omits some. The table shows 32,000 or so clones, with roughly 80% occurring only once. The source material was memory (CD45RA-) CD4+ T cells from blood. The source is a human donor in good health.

This CDR3 is CASSPLGSGRDQRQYF. The CDR3 DNA follows: TGTGCCAGCAGCCCCCTTGGTAGCGGGAGGGATCAGCGGCAGTACTTC. The V call is TRBV11-2, the J call TRBJ2-7; 11 bases line up with TRBD2. Trimming took 5 bases from V and 9 from J; bases not matched to a gene: 15. Germline CDR1 and CDR2: SGHAT and FQNNGV. The CDR3 is made up of 16 amino acids.

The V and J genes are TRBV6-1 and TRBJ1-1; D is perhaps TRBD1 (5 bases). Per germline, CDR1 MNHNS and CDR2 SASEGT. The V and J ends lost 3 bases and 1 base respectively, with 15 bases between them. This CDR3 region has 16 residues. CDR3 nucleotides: TGTGCCAGCAGTGAGCCGGGGGGGACGTGGAACACTGAAGCTTTCTTT. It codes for CASSEPGGTWNTEAFF.

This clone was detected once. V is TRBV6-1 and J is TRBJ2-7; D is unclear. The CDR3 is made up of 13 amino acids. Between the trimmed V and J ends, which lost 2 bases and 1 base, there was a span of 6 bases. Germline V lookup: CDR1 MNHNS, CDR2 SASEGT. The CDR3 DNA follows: TGTGCCAGCAGTGAAAACGGATCCTACGAGCAGTACTTC. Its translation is CASSENGSYEQYF.

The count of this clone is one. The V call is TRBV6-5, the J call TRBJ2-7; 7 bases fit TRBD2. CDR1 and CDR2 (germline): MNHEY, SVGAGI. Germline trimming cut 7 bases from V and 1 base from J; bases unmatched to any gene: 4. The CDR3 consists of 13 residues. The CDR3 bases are TGTGCCAGCATTAGCGGGCTTTCCTACGAGCAGTACTTC. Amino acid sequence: CASISGLSYEQYF.

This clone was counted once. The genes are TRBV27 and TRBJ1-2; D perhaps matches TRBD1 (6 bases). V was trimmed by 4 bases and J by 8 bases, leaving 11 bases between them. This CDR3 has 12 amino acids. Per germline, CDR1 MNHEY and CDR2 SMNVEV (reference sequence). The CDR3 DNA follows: TGTGCCAGCAGTTCAGGGGCGGGCGGCTACACCTTC. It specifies CASSSGAGGYTF.

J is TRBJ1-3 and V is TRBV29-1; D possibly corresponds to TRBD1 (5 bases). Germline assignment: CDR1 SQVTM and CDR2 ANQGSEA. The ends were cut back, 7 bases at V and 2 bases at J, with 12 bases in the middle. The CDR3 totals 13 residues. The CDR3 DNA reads TGCAGCGCAGTGGGGACCGCTGGAAACACCATATATTTT. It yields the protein CSAVGTAGNTIYF. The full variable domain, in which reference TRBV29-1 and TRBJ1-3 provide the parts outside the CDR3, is SAVISQKPSRDICQRGTSLTIQCQVDSQVTMMFWYRQQPGQSLTLIATANQGSEATYESGFVIDKFPISRPNLTFSTLTVSNMSPEDSSIYLCSAVGTAGNTIYFGEGSWLTVV.

CDR3 loop: CAWSGDSAYEQYF. In DNA form, the CDR3 reads TGTGCCTGGAGCGGAGACAGTGCCTACGAGCAGTACTTC. This chain joins TRBV30 and TRBJ2-7; TRBD1 is a possible D gene (5 bases). The germline V and J ends were trimmed by 3 bases and 2 bases, with 11 bases remaining between them. The germline CDR1 and CDR2 sequences are GTSNPN and SVGIG (reference sequence). The CDR3 is 13 amino acids.

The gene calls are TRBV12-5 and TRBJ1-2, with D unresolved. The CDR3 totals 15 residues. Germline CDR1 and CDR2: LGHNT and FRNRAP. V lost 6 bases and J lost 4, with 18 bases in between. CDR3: CASGAGRPSLYGYTF. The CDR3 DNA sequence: TGTGCTAGTGGAGCCGGACGCCCGAGCCTCTATGGCTACACCTTC.

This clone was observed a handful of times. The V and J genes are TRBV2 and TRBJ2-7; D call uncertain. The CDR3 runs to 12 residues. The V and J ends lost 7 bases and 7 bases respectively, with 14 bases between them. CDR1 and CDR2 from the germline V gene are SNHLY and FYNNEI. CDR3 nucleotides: TGTGCCAGCACCCGGCACATAGGAGAGCAGTACTTC. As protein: CASTRHIGEQYF.

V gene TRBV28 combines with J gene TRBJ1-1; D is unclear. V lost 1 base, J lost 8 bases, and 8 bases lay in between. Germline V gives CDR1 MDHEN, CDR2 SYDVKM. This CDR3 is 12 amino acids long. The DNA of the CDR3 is TGTGCCAGCAGTTTATTTAGCAGGGAAGCTTTCTTT. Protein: CASSLFSREAFF.

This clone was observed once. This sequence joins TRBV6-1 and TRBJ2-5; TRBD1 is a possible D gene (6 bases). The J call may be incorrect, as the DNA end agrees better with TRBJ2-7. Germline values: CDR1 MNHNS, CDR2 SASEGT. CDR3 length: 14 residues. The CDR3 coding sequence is TGTGCCAGCAGCTCCACAGGGATGTCCTACGAGCAGTACTTC. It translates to CASSSTGMSYEQYF.

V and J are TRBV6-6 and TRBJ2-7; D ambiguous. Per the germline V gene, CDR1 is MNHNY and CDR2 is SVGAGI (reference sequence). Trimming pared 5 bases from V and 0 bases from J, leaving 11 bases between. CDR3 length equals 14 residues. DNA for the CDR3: TGTGCCAGCAGTGTAGCCTTTGGCTCCTACGAGCAGTACTTC. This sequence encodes CASSVAFGSYEQYF.

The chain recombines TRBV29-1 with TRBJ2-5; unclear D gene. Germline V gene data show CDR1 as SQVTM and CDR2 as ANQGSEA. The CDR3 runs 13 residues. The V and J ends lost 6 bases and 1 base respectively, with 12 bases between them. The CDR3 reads CSVGPGTQETQYF. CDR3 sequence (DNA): TGCAGCGTGGGCCCCGGCACCCAAGAGACCCAGTACTTC.

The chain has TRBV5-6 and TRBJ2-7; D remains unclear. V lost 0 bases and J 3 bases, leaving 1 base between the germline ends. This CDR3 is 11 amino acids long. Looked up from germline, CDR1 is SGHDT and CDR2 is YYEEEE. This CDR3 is CASSLGYEQYF. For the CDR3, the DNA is TGTGCCAGCAGCTTGGGCTACGAGCAGTACTTC.

The CDR3 loop reads CASSVGSPNTGELFF. The CDR3 bases are TGTGCCAGCAGCGTAGGGAGTCCAAACACCGGGGAGCTGTTTTTT. The rearrangement joins TRBV9 to TRBJ2-2; D gene unclear. Germline V CDR1 and CDR2: SGDLS, YYNGEE. Trimming removed 0 bases from V and 2 bases from J, with 8 bases in between. The CDR3 contains 15 residues.

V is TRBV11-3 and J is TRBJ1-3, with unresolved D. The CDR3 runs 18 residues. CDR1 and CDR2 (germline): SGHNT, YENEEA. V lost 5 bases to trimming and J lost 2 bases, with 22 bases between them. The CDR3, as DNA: TGTGCCAGCAGCGACGGCTTACGAGGACTCAACACTGGAAACACCATATATTTT. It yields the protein CASSDGLRGLNTGNTIYF.

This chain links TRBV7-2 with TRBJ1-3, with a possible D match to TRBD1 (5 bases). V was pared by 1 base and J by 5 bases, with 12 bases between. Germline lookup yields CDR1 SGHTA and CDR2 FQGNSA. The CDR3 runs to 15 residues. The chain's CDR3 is CASSLVTGTRNTIYF. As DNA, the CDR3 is TGTGCCAGCAGCTTAGTCACGGGGACCCGAAACACCATATATTTT.

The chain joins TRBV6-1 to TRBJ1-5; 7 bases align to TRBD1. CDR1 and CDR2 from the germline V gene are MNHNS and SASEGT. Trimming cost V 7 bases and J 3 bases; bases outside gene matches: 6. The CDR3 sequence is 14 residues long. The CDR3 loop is CASKPRGVNQPQHF. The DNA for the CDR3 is TGTGCCAGCAAACCCAGGGGGGTCAATCAGCCCCAGCATTTT.

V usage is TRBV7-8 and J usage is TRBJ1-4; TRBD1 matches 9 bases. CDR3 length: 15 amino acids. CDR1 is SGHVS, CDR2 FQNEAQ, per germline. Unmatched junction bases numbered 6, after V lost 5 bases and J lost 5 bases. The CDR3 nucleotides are TGTGCCAGCAGCGGCCGGGACAGGGTCAATGAAAAACTGTTTTTT. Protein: CASSGRDRVNEKLFF.

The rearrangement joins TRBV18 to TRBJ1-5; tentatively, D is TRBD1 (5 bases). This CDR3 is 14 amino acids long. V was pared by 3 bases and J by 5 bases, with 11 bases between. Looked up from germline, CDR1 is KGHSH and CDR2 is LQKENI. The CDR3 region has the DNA TGTGCCAGCTCACCGAAGGACACATATCAGCCCCAGCATTTT. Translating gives CASSPKDTYQPQHF.

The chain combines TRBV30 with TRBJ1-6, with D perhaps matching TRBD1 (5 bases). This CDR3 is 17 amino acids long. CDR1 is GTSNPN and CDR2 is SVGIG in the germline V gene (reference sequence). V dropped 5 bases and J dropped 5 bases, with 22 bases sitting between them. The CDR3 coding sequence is TGTGCCTGGGAGTCTTTCACCGGGACGGCTAATAATTCACCCCTCCACTTT. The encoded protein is CAWESFTGTANNSPLHF.